These 8 T cell receptor beta chains originate from one sample sequenced in a study of T cell repertoires in cytomegalovirus infection. Their target antigens are unknown. MiXCR was run by TCRdb on the reads, yielding one entry per CDR3 protein. The table records 60,000 to 80,000 distinct CDR3 sequences, 20% of them present only once. The material was CD8+ T cells from cultured PBMCs, obtained from culture after CMV antigen stimulation. The receptors come from a human donor in good health (CMV status not recorded). Some clones in this sample may be carry-over from other donors' samples.

The chain has TRBV7-9 and TRBJ1-5; possible D gene TRBD1, 5 bases. Germline V gene data show CDR1 as SEHNR and CDR2 as FQNEAQ (reference sequence). Trimming removed 5 bases at V and 4 bases at J, with 12 bases between. The CDR3 length is 14 residues. The CDR3 DNA reads as TGTGCCAGCAGCCCCGTGGGGGTAAATCAGCCCCAGCATTTT. Protein: CASSPVGVNQPQHF.

The rearrangement joins TRBV9 to TRBJ2-7, with D unclear. Trimming cost V 2 bases and J 3 bases, with 6 bases left between them. The CDR3 has 12 amino acids. The V gene's germline CDR1 is SGDLS and CDR2 YYNGEE. The CDR3 reads CASSVDHYEQYF. The CDR3 DNA follows: TGTGCCAGCAGCGTGGATCACTACGAGCAGTACTTC. Based on the CDR3 plus reference TRBV9 and TRBJ2-7, the full variable domain is DSGVTQTPKHLITATGQRVTLRCSPRSGDLSVYWYQQSLDQGLQFLIQYYNGEERAKGNILERFSAQQFPDLHSELNLSSLELGDSALYFCASSVDHYEQYFGPGTRLTVT.

In its sample, this clonotype was seen a few times. The chain employs TRBV12-3 or TRBV12-4 and TRBJ1-5; 9 nucleotides agree with TRBD1. The CDR3 has 18 residues. The J segment lost 2 bases and the V segment lost 3 bases, leaving 11 bases of the junction unmatched. CDR3 in DNA: TGTGCCAGCAGTTTCGGGACAGGGTCCTATATACGCAATCAGCCCCAGCATTTT. Amino acid sequence: CASSFGTGSYIRNQPQHF.

This clonotype has a count of ten or more. V usage is TRBV4-2 and J usage is TRBJ2-3; 13 nucleotides line up with TRBD2. Germline-derived CDR1 and CDR2 are LGHNA and YNFKEQ. Trimming at V came to 4 bases and at J to 7 bases, leaving 11 bases not matched to a gene. There are 17 residues in the CDR3. The CDR3 nucleotides are TGTGCCAGCAGCCCAATTACTAGCGGGGGGGCCGCGAATACGCAGTATTTT. The encoded protein is CASSPITSGGAANTQYF.

There are many counts of this clonotype. The chain couples TRBV27 to TRBJ1-5; no clear D. Germline lookup yields CDR1 MNHEY and CDR2 SMNVEV (reference sequence). V was pared by 8 bases and J by 7 bases, with 9 bases between. CDR3 length: 11 residues. CDR3 residues: CASGNAQPQHF. The CDR3 DNA is TGTGCCAGCGGCAACGCACAGCCCCAGCATTTT.

The genes are TRBV7-6 and TRBJ2-5; 9 positions match TRBD2. In germline, CDR1 is SGHVS, CDR2 FNYEAQ. The CDR3 covers 16 residues. The junction had 4 bases not matched to a gene; V was cut back by 1 base and J by 1 base. Written as DNA, the CDR3 is TGTGCCAGCAGCTTAGTGTCTAGCGGGACCCAAGAGACCCAGTACTTC. Protein sequence: CASSLVSSGTQETQYF.

This clonotype was counted only a few times. The CDR3 loop reads CASSIPTGNTEAFF. The CDR3 DNA is TGTGCCAGTAGTATCCCGACCGGGAACACTGAAGCTTTCTTT. This chain uses TRBV19 with TRBJ1-1, with D unclear. V lost 3 bases to trimming and J lost 1 base, with 9 bases between them. Germline V gene data show CDR1 as LNHDA and CDR2 as SQIVND (reference sequence). CDR3 size: 14 residues.

The chain employs TRBV28 and TRBJ2-7; D perhaps matches TRBD2 (5 bases). Germline V CDR1 and CDR2: MDHEN, SYDVKM. Trimming cost V 5 bases and J 2 bases, with 13 bases left between them. The CDR3 extends over 14 amino acids. In DNA form, the CDR3 reads TGTGCCAGCAGTGGCAGCGAGGGAGCCTACGAGCAGTACTTC. Its translation is CASSGSEGAYEQYF. Full variable domain (remainder filled in from reference TRBV28 and TRBJ2-7): DVKVTQSSRYLVKRTGEKVFLECVQDMDHENMFWYRQDPGLGLRLIYFSYDVKMKEKGDIPEGYSVSREKKERFSLILESASTNQTSMYLCASSGSEGAYEQYFGPGTRLTVT.